The text below deals with one T cell receptor (beta chain). Base qualities are not provided; no much larger clone lies one nucleotide away. This record belongs to a study of CD8 T cells in acute hepatitis C reinfection (dated by TCRdb to the early 2020s). For context, the study as a whole: This study examined the TCRbeta repertoire of CD8+ T cells that recognize the HCV NS3-1073 epitope, both during acute infection and after viral clearance. The 8 spontaneous resolvers who had cleared HCV provided follow-up samples, which were collected no sooner than 347 days after estimated infection. Several spontaneous resolvers contributed paired acute and follow-up samples.

Genomic DNA was extracted from the FACS-sorted cells, and the TCRbeta chains were sequenced by the commercial immunoSEQ service. In the original analysis: The repertoire data were analyzed using ImmunoSEQ Analyzer software v3.0 and R v3.5.1. Only productive rearrangements were analyzed, because any sequences with stop codons or out-of-frame rearrangements were filtered out. Simpson diversity, Shannon entropy, CDR3 length and nucleotide addition metrics were obtained from the sequencing provider. Clonotypes were categorized by frequency as dominant, sub-dominant, low or lowest abundance, and clonotypes below 0.1% were excluded from most analyses. A CDR3 amino acid clonotype was designated public if detected in at least two subjects at a cumulative frequency of at least 0.5%. The table was pulled from immuneACCESS by TCRdb, which kept in-frame rearrangements only. Such tables lose some clones; where checked, under half of the loss comes from unresolved V genes, and the rest has no known cause. The D gene and trimming were derived from the DNA, and the V and J assignments and clone size from that table. This sample holds about 160 clones; about 75% were observed only once. About a tenth of the sample is held by the ten biggest clonotypes.

Summary of the overall study and its limitations: Few CDR3 sequences were shared with other epitopes, and differences in sequencing approaches may have limited exact matching. Chronically infected subjects had no follow-up repertoires because NS3-1073 specific cells were too rare to sort. Because bulk sequencing was performed on the TCRbeta chain only, alphabeta pairing of public clonotypes could not be determined. High diversity was observed in NS3-1073 specific repertoires, and no significant differences in diversity were found between acute resolver, follow-up resolver and acute chronic samples. About a dozen public clonotypes were found regardless of outcome; one public clonotype used V04-02/J02-02. Preferential use of the TRBV04 and TRBV06 gene families was observed in all groups, and this preferential usage was not explained by overrepresentation in the naive pool.

CDR1 SGHDN and CDR2 FVKESK are derived from the germline V gene. From the cysteine through the phenylalanine, the CDR3 covers 14 amino acids. The sequence is cut down to CDR3 DNA, 42 bases in frame from base 1. V sheds 5 bases and J sheds 6 bases, leaving 17 bases between their ends. The label giving this sample's time point can be read as: at least 347 days after estimated infection, following spontaneous clearance. The HCV-specific TCR repertoires were analyzed directly ex vivo, and the sequenced cells were not first expanded in vitro. Enrolled in the Montreal Hepatitis C Cohort (HEPCO) in Canada, the donors were people who inject drugs, and these donors were followed every 3 months. Acute primary HCV infection was defined as a positive HCV RNA or antibody test after a negative test within the previous 24 weeks. HCV-specific cells were stained with a PE-labeled tetramer loaded with the NS3 peptide spanning residues 1073-1081. Surface staining used CD3, CD8 and CD45RO antibodies, with an aqua fixable dye to exclude dead cells. The cohort included about eight spontaneous resolvers, defined as subjects with HCV RNA clearance within 24 weeks. Once thawed from cryostorage, peripheral blood mononuclear cells underwent negative selection via the MACS CD8+ T cell Isolation Kit to obtain CD8+ T cells. Cells were sorted on a BD FACSAria II cell sorter.

The sequences come from HCV NS3-1073 tetramer-sorted CD8+ T cells from PBMCs, collected at follow-up. In light of the paper, this sample's cell subset or site label describes: FACS-sorted NS3-1073 tetramer+ CD8+ T cells. The source of this sequence is a young woman who spontaneously cleared hepatitis C infection. The chain links TRBV14 with TRBJ2-7, with no D gene named confidently. The nucleotide sequence reads TGTGCCAGCAGCACCCCAAACCTAGAGTCCGAGCAGTACTTC. Translated, it gives CASSTPNLESEQYF.